These 31 T cell receptor beta chains were all obtained from the same sample, sequenced in a study of low-dose radiotherapy and immunotherapy resistance in tumors. Time point denoted: after trial treatment. The sample's treatment: LDRT plus nivolumab, ipilimumab, low-dose cyclophosphamide and aspirin (RACIN trial). cDNA synthesis used a TRAV/TRBV-specific primer set for both chains. Both a constant-region primer and a V-primer adapter served to amplify TCRs across roughly 20 PCR cycles. TCRdb re-derived calls from the reads in MiXCR, one entry per CDR3 protein. The sample consists of under 110,000 distinct CDR3 sequences, less than 25% of them appearing once. Specimen: PBMCs, collected after low-dose radiotherapy plus immunotherapy. The receptors here all came from a male donor with prostate cancer.

This clonotype has a count of ten or more. The chain is built from TRBV7-3 and TRBJ2-6, with TRBD1 as a possible D gene (6 bases). The CDR3 loop spans 16 amino acids. The ends were cut back, 4 bases at V and 0 bases at J, with 10 bases in the middle. Per germline, CDR1 SGHTA and CDR2 FQGTGA. CDR3: CASSSGTNSGANVLTF. The DNA of the CDR3 is TGTGCCAGCAGCTCCGGGACAAACTCTGGGGCCAACGTCCTGACTTTC.

This clonotype was counted ten times or more. V usage is TRBV11-2 and J usage is TRBJ2-5; D not certain. The V gene's germline CDR1 is SGHAT and CDR2 FQNNGV. The CDR3 is 12 amino acids. Trimming shortened V by 5 bases and J by 1 base, and 5 bases separated the two germline ends. The CDR3: CASSVFQETQYF. The CDR3 DNA reads as TGTGCCAGCAGCGTTTTCCAAGAGACCCAGTACTTC. The full variable domain, with the rest looked up from reference TRBV11-2 and TRBJ2-5, is EAGVAQSPRYKIIEKRQSVAFWCNPISGHATLYWYQQILGQGPKLLIQFQNNGVVDDSQLPKDRFSAERLKGVDSTLKIQPAKLEDSAVYLCASSVFQETQYFGPGTRLLVL.

Turning to this clonotype: This probably arose from a read error, given a far larger clone one base away. The rearrangement links TRBV11-2 to TRBJ2-5; D gene unclear. Germline lookup yields CDR1 SGHAT and CDR2 FQNNGV. This CDR3 comprises 12 residues. V was cut by 8 bases and J by 11 bases, with 18 bases left in between. The CDR3 reads CASSGPYNEQYF. CDR3 nucleotides: TGTGCCAGCTCGGGTCCTTACAATGAGCAGTACTTC.

This clonotype was detected ten times or more. The rearrangement uses TRBV6-1 and TRBJ2-7; 12 positions match TRBD1. V gave up 7 bases and J gave up 12 bases; unmatched junction bases: 10. The CDR3 loop spans 13 amino acids. CDR1 and CDR2 (germline): MNHNS, SASEGT. CDR3: CASTNGDRGQGYF. Written as DNA, the CDR3 is TGTGCCAGCACCAACGGGGACAGGGGGCAGGGGTACTTC.

This clonotype was seen repeatedly, ten times or more. The chain recombines TRBV12-3 or TRBV12-4 with TRBJ2-7; D is uncertain. The CDR3 is 12 amino acids. V gave up 5 bases and J gave up 2 bases, with 7 bases separating them. Written as DNA, the CDR3 is TGTGCCAGCAGTGGGCACCCCTACGAGCAGTACTTC. It specifies CASSGHPYEQYF.

This clonotype was seen many times. This chain connects TRBV10-2 to TRBJ2-3; D call uncertain. The CDR3 has 17 residues. V lost 3 bases and J 0 bases, leaving 16 bases between the germline ends. Germline V gene data show CDR1 as WSHSY and CDR2 as SAAADI. The CDR3 loop is CASSDNRGVGSTDTQYF. In nucleotides, the CDR3 is TGCGCCAGCAGTGATAATCGTGGGGTCGGTAGCACAGATACGCAGTATTTT.

The V gene is TRBV6-2 or TRBV6-3, the J gene TRBJ2-5, with TRBD2 matching over 7 bases. Germline V lookup: CDR1 MNHEY, CDR2 SVGEGT. The CDR3 contains 15 residues. V shed 6 bases and J 2 bases; nucleotides not matched to a gene: 9. The DNA for the CDR3 is TGTGCCAGCAGCTACGAGCGGGGACCTCAAGAGACCCAGTACTTC. The encoded protein is CASSYERGPQETQYF.

This clonotype was counted many times. The chain couples TRBV5-1 to TRBJ2-3; the D is unclear. Deletions cut 3 bases from V and 8 bases from J, with 10 bases between. The germline V gene encodes CDR1 SGHRS and CDR2 YFSETQ. The CDR3 is 12 amino acids. CDR3 sequence reads: CASSSRTGTQYF. The DNA for the CDR3 is TGCGCCAGCAGCTCAAGGACGGGTACGCAGTATTTT.

This clonotype was seen at least ten times. This chain connects TRBV20-1 to TRBJ1-2; D is uncertain. Germline V gene lookup returns CDR1 DFQATT and CDR2 SNEGSKA (reference sequence). V lost 1 base and J 2 bases, leaving 11 bases between the germline ends. The CDR3 has 14 residues. The CDR3 coding sequence is TGCAGTGCTAGAGGGAAAGACTGGAACTATGGCTACACCTTC. Its translation: CSARGKDWNYGYTF.

This clonotype was recorded at least ten times. The chain couples TRBV25-1 to TRBJ1-2; D is perhaps TRBD1 (6 bases). V lost 3 bases and J lost 8, with 16 bases in between. CDR3 size: 14 residues. Germline V gene data show CDR1 as MGHDK and CDR2 as SYGVNS. The CDR3 nucleotides read TGTGCCAGCAGTGAGGGGAACAGGGTGGACGGCTACACCTTC. Residues: CASSEGNRVDGYTF.

The table lists this clonotype with many counts. The V and J genes are TRBV5-4 and TRBJ2-2; no clear D gene. Germline V gene data show CDR1 as SGHNT and CDR2 as YYREEE (reference sequence). V was shortened by 5 bases and J by 6 bases, with 17 bases between the two germline ends. This CDR3 region has 15 residues. DNA of the CDR3: TGTGCCAGCAGAACGACCCCTCTCGGCTCCGGGGAGCTGTTTTTT. Translation: CASRTTPLGSGELFF.

Worth noting for this clonotype: A far larger clone is one nucleotide away, so this likely arose from a read error. V usage is TRBV5-8 and J usage is TRBJ2-7; D may be TRBD1 (5 bases). This CDR3 contains 16 residues. From germline, CDR1 is SGHTS and CDR2 YDEGEE. CDR3 nucleotide sequence: TGTACCAGCAGCTTGGGGTCCTCACAGGCAGGGTACGAGCAGTACTTC. It is translated as CTSSLGSSQAGYEQYF.

Ten or more counts support this clonotype. V is TRBV7-8 and J is TRBJ2-3; perhaps TRBD1 as D (5 bases). The germline V gene has CDR1 SGHVS and CDR2 FQNEAQ. The CDR3 contains 14 residues. The V end was cut by 7 bases, the J end by 2 bases, with 13 bases between. CDR3 DNA: TGTGCCAGCATCTCGGACACAGCCACAGATACGCAGTATTTT. It specifies CASISDTATDTQYF.

This chain links TRBV28 with TRBJ2-7; TRBD2 matches 15 bases. With 8 bases clipped from V and 5 bases from J, the junction kept 7 bases outside the gene matches. The V gene's germline CDR1 is MDHEN and CDR2 SYDVKM. The CDR3 loop spans 15 amino acids. Here the CDR3 DNA reads TGTGCCAGCTCACCGGGACTAGCGGGAGGTCACGAGCAGTACTTC. Amino acid sequence: CASSPGLAGGHEQYF.

This clonotype has a count of ten or more. The chain uses TRBV10-3 and TRBJ2-7, with D perhaps matching TRBD2 (7 bases). V was cut by 0 bases and J by 4 bases, with 10 bases left in between. There are 14 residues in the CDR3. Germline CDR1 ENHRY, CDR2 SYGVKD. CDR3 in amino acids: CAISESGGRYEQYF. The DNA for the CDR3 is TGTGCCATCAGTGAGTCCGGGGGGCGATACGAGCAGTACTTC.

This clonotype was seen repeatedly, ten times or more. The chain links TRBV19 to TRBJ1-1; TRBD1 aligns across 8 bases. CDR3 length: 15 residues. Germline CDR1 and CDR2: LNHDA and SQIVND (reference sequence). Trimming took 3 bases from V and 1 from J; bases not matched to a gene: 4. The CDR3 DNA reads as TGTGCCAGTAGTATCTCCGGGACAGGGAACACTGAAGCTTTCTTT. Amino acids: CASSISGTGNTEAFF.

This clonotype was counted at least ten times. The chain is built from TRBV2 and TRBJ2-2; D possibly corresponds to TRBD2 (6 bases). There are 16 residues in the CDR3. Germline V gene data show CDR1 as SNHLY and CDR2 as FYNNEI. Trimming took off 6 bases at V and 4 bases at J, with 18 bases between the two ends. This chain's CDR3 is CASSALRDSSTGELFF. The CDR3, as DNA: TGTGCCAGCAGCGCCCTCCGGGACTCCTCCACCGGGGAGCTGTTTTTT.

This clonotype was picked up many times. The chain joins TRBV20-1 to TRBJ2-7; D is unresolved. Looked up from germline, CDR1 is DFQATT and CDR2 is SNEGSKA (reference sequence). This CDR3 comprises 15 residues. The V end was cut by 3 bases, the J end by 2 bases, with 17 bases between. This CDR3 reads CSASTNSRGTYEQYF. The DNA for the CDR3 is TGCAGTGCTAGTACCAATAGCCGCGGAACCTACGAGCAGTACTTC.

There are many counts of this clonotype. The rearrangement uses TRBV6-8 and TRBJ2-1; 13 bases are shared with TRBD2. The CDR3 loop spans 16 amino acids. V dropped 5 bases and J dropped 4; count of bases not matched to a gene: 5. Looked up from germline, CDR1 is MNHGY and CDR2 is SAAAGT. The CDR3 protein is CASSERTSGGYNEQFF. CDR3 nucleotide sequence: TGTGCCAGCAGTGAGAGGACTAGCGGGGGTTACAATGAGCAGTTCTTC.

This clonotype was seen at least ten times. V gene TRBV7-2 combines with J gene TRBJ2-6; D is unclear. Between the trimmed V and J ends, which lost 7 bases and 0 bases, there was a span of 7 bases. The V gene's germline CDR1 is SGHTA and CDR2 FQGNSA. The CDR3 loop spans 14 amino acids. In DNA, the CDR3 is TGTGCCAGCATTTCCTCCTCTGGGGCCAACGTCCTGACTTTC. It translates to CASISSSGANVLTF.

This clonotype was seen ten or more times. The rearrangement joins TRBV19 to TRBJ2-5, with D perhaps TRBD1 (5 bases). Germline lookup yields CDR1 LNHDA and CDR2 SQIVND (reference sequence). V was shortened by 7 bases and J by 4 bases, with 19 bases between the two germline ends. This CDR3 region has 15 residues. CDR3 coding DNA: TGTGCCAGTACCCCCGCTGGGGCCACGGGAGAGACCCAGTACTTC. Its translation: CASTPAGATGETQYF.

This clonotype was recorded a few times. The V gene is TRBV12-5, the J gene TRBJ2-5; possibly TRBD1 or TRBD2 for D (5 bases each). The CDR3 contains 14 residues. V lost 5 bases, J lost 1 base, and 11 bases lay in between. Germline lookup yields CDR1 LGHNT and CDR2 FRNRAP. The CDR3, as DNA: TGTGCTAGTGGTAGCGGACACAGCCAAGAGACCCAGTACTTC. Amino acids: CASGSGHSQETQYF.

The chain carries TRBV5-4 and TRBJ2-7; D may match TRBD1 or TRBD2 (7 bases each). The CDR3 extends over 17 amino acids. V gave up 0 bases and J gave up 3 bases, with 19 bases separating them. The germline gives CDR1 SGHNT, CDR2 YYREEE (reference sequence). The CDR3 DNA is TGTGCCAGCAGCTTGGGGGCAGGGGGGGCCACGGACTACGAGCAGTACTTC. It is translated as CASSLGAGGATDYEQYF.

Many counts were recorded for this clonotype. This chain links TRBV6-1 with TRBJ2-1; D gene ambiguous. This CDR3 spans 15 amino acids. CDR1 and CDR2 from the germline V gene are MNHNS and SASEGT. Trimming cost V 1 base and J 6 bases, with 13 bases left between them. CDR3 amino acids: CASSEGTAIFNEQFF. CDR3 nucleotides: TGTGCCAGCAGTGAAGGGACGGCAATCTTCAATGAGCAGTTCTTC.

This clonotype was counted many times. The genes are TRBV20-1 and TRBJ2-4; D is unresolved. The germline V gene has CDR1 DFQATT and CDR2 SNEGSKA (reference sequence). Trimming cost V 6 bases and J 4 bases, with 13 bases left between them. The CDR3 spans 13 residues. This chain's CDR3 is CSARTETKNIQYF. As DNA, the CDR3 is TGCAGTGCGAGGACCGAGACTAAAAACATTCAGTACTTC.

This clonotype was recorded at least ten times. The V and J genes are TRBV20-1 and TRBJ1-5; D perhaps matches TRBD1 (5 bases). The V and J ends lost 3 bases and 4 bases respectively, with 7 bases between them. CDR1 is DFQATT and CDR2 is SNEGSKA in the germline V gene (reference sequence). The CDR3 is 12 amino acids. CDR3 coding DNA: TGCAGTGCTAGTACAGGAAATCAGCCCCAGCATTTT. This gives the protein CSASTGNQPQHF.

This clonotype came up many times. This sequence joins TRBV4-1 and TRBJ2-2; D might be TRBD1 (5 bases). The CDR3 contains 15 residues. Trimming removed 1 base at V and 2 bases at J, with 8 bases between. Per the germline V gene, CDR1 is MGHRA and CDR2 is YSYEKL. This CDR3 reads CASSQGWGNTGELFF. The DNA for the CDR3 is TGCGCCAGCAGCCAAGGTTGGGGCAACACCGGGGAGCTGTTTTTT.

The sample holds many counts of this clonotype. Written as DNA, the CDR3 is TGTGCCTGGAGTGTAGCTCCCGGGGAGCTGTTTTTT. Translated: CAWSVAPGELFF. The chain combines TRBV30 with TRBJ2-2; D is uncertain. The CDR3 loop spans 12 amino acids. V was shortened by 0 bases and J by 6 bases, with 5 bases between the two germline ends. Per the germline V gene, CDR1 is GTSNPN and CDR2 is SVGIG (reference sequence).

This clonotype was picked up many times. This chain uses TRBV5-4 with TRBJ2-2, with D perhaps given as TRBD1 or TRBD2 (6 bases each). Germline lookup yields CDR1 SGHNT and CDR2 YYREEE (reference sequence). V lost 9 bases and J lost 2, with 26 bases in between. The CDR3 runs to 18 residues. The CDR3 loop is CATTGGGTAYGNTGELFF. The DNA of the CDR3 is TGTGCCACCACCGGAGGGGGAACCGCCTATGGAAACACCGGGGAGCTGTTTTTT.

Concerning this clonotype: A far bigger clonotype differs at one base, so this is likely a read error. This rearrangement joins TRBV6-6 to TRBJ2-1; 9 nucleotides align to TRBD2. Germline loops: CDR1 MNHNY, CDR2 SVGAGI (reference sequence). Losses at the gene ends were 6 bases for V and 6 bases for J; bases not matched to a gene: 6. The CDR3 is made up of 14 amino acids. The CDR3 spells CASRGSSGVNEQFF. Written as DNA, the CDR3 is TGTGCCAGCAGAGGGTCTAGCGGGGTCAATGAGCAGTTCTTC.

This CDR3 reads CASSLSGLSNQPQHF. The CDR3 DNA follows: TGTGCCAGCAGTTTGTCGGGGTTGAGCAATCAGCCCCAGCATTTT. The J gene is TRBJ1-5, the V gene TRBV13; D gene uncertain. The CDR3 length is 15 residues. Deletions cut 6 bases from V and 1 base from J, with 13 bases between. The germline gives CDR1 PRHDT, CDR2 FYEKMQ (reference sequence).